The next 15 T cell receptor beta chains were all read from a single sample in a study of T cell responses to AZD1222 COVID-19 vaccine. Some clones are missing from TCRdb's copy, which holds only in-frame ones; the method was immunoSEQ multiplex PCR. The data hold roughly 260,000 clones, with more than 80% observed a single time. The material was peripheral blood, obtained on day 0 of AZD1222 vaccination. Receptors were obtained from an adult in good health.

This clone was observed a few times. J is TRBJ2-2 and V is TRBV7-9; 8 bases fit TRBD1. This CDR3 has 15 residues. Looked up from germline, CDR1 is SEHNR and CDR2 is FQNEAQ (reference sequence). Losses at the gene ends were 1 base for V and 7 bases for J; bases not matched to a gene: 5. In nucleotides, the CDR3 is TGTGCCAGCAGCTTAGGGACAGGGATGGTCGGGGAGCTGTTTTTT. Translated, it gives CASSLGTGMVGELFF.

V gene TRBV6-1 combines with J gene TRBJ2-2, with 7 bases fitting TRBD2. The CDR3 sequence is 16 residues long. Germline V gene data show CDR1 as MNHNS and CDR2 as SASEGT. J was trimmed by 1 base and V by 3 bases; bases with no gene match: 5. The CDR3 sequence is CASSDSGSRNTGELFF. The CDR3 nucleotides read TGTGCCAGCAGTGATAGCGGGTCCAGGAACACCGGGGAGCTGTTTTTT.

The chain carries TRBV7-3 and TRBJ2-3; TRBD2 matches 7 bases. After removal of 1 base from V and 4 bases from J, the junction contained 8 bases not matched to a gene. The V gene's germline CDR1 is SGHTA and CDR2 FQGTGA. The CDR3 consists of 16 residues. CDR3 coding DNA: TGTGCCAGCAGCTTAAACCCAGGGAGGGCGGCAGATACGCAGTATTTT. It translates to CASSLNPGRAADTQYF.

The genes are TRBV4-1 and TRBJ1-5; TRBD1 matches 7 bases. This CDR3 has 19 amino acids. Germline CDR1 reads MGHRA; CDR2 reads YSYEKL. V shed 3 bases, J shed 0 bases, and the junction held 14 bases outside the gene matches. The CDR3 DNA reads TGCGCCAGCAGCCAGTTTACAGGGGCCCTCTCCGTTAGCAATCAGCCCCAGCATTTT. Its translation is CASSQFTGALSVSNQPQHF.

The gene calls are TRBV3-1 (or the pseudogene TRBV3-2) and TRBJ1-1; D is possibly TRBD1 (6 bases). The ends were cut back, 2 bases at V and 5 bases at J, with 12 bases in the middle. The CDR3 contains 14 residues. Germline V gene lookup returns CDR1 LGHDT and CDR2 YNNKEL (reference sequence). The CDR3 spells CASSQPGQGTEAFF. The DNA of the CDR3 is TGTGCCAGCAGCCAACCGGGCCAGGGGACTGAAGCTTTCTTT.

This clone was picked up one time. V is TRBV14 and J is TRBJ2-7; D might be TRBD1 (5 bases). The CDR3 has 16 residues. Between the trimmed V and J ends, which lost 4 bases and 0 bases, there was a span of 16 bases. Germline loops: CDR1 SGHDN, CDR2 FVKESK. The CDR3 nucleotides are TGTGCCAGCAGCCCCATGACAGCCTCGGTCTCCTACGAGCAGTACTTC. Its protein is CASSPMTASVSYEQYF.

The V call is TRBV24-1, the J call TRBJ1-2, with a weak D call TRBD1 (5 bases). The CDR3 consists of 15 residues. Trimming shortened V by 4 bases and J by 2 bases, and 13 bases separated the two germline ends. CDR1 is KGHDR and CDR2 is SFDVKD in the germline V gene. The CDR3 DNA reads as TGTGCCACCAGTGAGGGACCGGGACGGAACTATGGCTACACCTTC. Translation: CATSEGPGRNYGYTF.

The genes are TRBV9 and TRBJ2-2; no clear D. The CDR3 spans 13 residues. V lost 6 bases and J 2 bases, leaving 8 bases between the germline ends. Germline V lookup: CDR1 SGDLS, CDR2 YYNGEE. CDR3 in amino acids: CASIDLNTGELFF. The CDR3 nucleotides are TGTGCCAGCATCGACCTCAACACCGGGGAGCTGTTTTTT.

The rearrangement uses TRBV29-1 and TRBJ1-1, with a possible D match to TRBD1 (5 bases). The CDR3 loop spans 13 amino acids. Trimming removed 5 bases at V and 0 bases at J, with 10 bases between. Germline CDR1 SQVTM, CDR2 ANQGSEA. The CDR3 nucleotides are TGCAGCGTTAGCAGGGTTTTGAACACTGAAGCTTTCTTT. Its translation is CSVSRVLNTEAFF.

In nucleotides, the CDR3 is TGCGCCAGCAGCCAAGAACGAGGGGGTTATGAGCAGTTCTTC. Translation: CASSQERGGYEQFF. The chain has TRBV4-3 and TRBJ2-1; D may be TRBD1 (6 bases). Germline CDR1 LGHNA, CDR2 YSLEER. The CDR3 has 14 amino acids. V was clipped by 0 bases and J by 8 bases, with 11 bases between them.

The chain couples TRBV7-2 to TRBJ1-5; D ambiguous. Between the trimmed V and J ends, which lost 1 base and 5 bases, there was a span of 6 bases. Germline V gene lookup returns CDR1 SGHTA and CDR2 FQGNSA. CDR3 length equals 13 residues. For the CDR3, the DNA is TGTGCCAGCAGCTTAGAGAGTGATCAGCCCCAGCATTTT. It is translated as CASSLESDQPQHF.

This clone was detected once. The V and J genes are TRBV10-3 and TRBJ1-3, with D unresolved. Germline V gives CDR1 ENHRY, CDR2 SYGVKD. V lost 4 bases to trimming and J lost 3 bases, with 7 bases between them. This CDR3 region has 13 residues. The DNA for the CDR3 is TGTGCCATCAGTGGGGGAAATGGAAACACCATATATTTT. As protein: CAISGGNGNTIYF.

The V call is TRBV7-2, the J call TRBJ1-5; D gene ambiguous. This CDR3 contains 14 residues. Germline CDR1 is SGHTA and CDR2 is FQGNSA. Trimming took 0 bases from V and 6 from J, leaving 9 bases between them. CDR3 sequence: CASSLALTGQPQHF. Written as DNA, the CDR3 is TGTGCCAGCAGCTTAGCGCTAACGGGTCAGCCCCAGCATTTT.

This chain joins TRBV5-1 and TRBJ1-2; TRBD1 matches 9 bases. The CDR3 spans 14 residues. Germline assignment: CDR1 SGHRS and CDR2 YFSETQ. Germline trimming cut 4 bases from V and 4 bases from J; bases unmatched to any gene: 5. The CDR3 here is CASSLGQGGYGYTF. The CDR3 DNA reads as TGCGCCAGCAGCCTGGGACAGGGAGGCTATGGCTACACCTTC.

The rearrangement uses TRBV10-1 and TRBJ1-4, with a possible D match to TRBD1 (6 bases). Germline loops: CDR1 WNHNN, CDR2 SYGVQD (reference sequence). Trimming cost V 3 bases and J 0 bases, with 11 bases left between them. CDR3 length equals 16 residues. Here the CDR3 reads CASSDARTATNEKLFF. The CDR3 DNA follows: TGCGCCAGCAGTGACGCCAGGACAGCAACTAATGAAAAACTGTTTTTT.